Each of the 22 T cell receptor beta chains below was sequenced from the same sample in a study of CD8+CD57+ T cells in acquired aplastic anemia. It was genomic DNA that served as the template for profiling TCR beta VDJ and CDR3. A single record per CDR3 protein comes from TCRdb applying MiXCR to the reads. The sample records about 220,000 distinct CDR3 sequences, about 37% being singletons. The specimen was sorted CD4+, CD8+, or CD8+CD57+ T cells (not recorded which) from PBMCs. The receptors derive from a human donor in good health, serving as a control.

This clonotype was observed many times. This chain connects TRBV5-1 to TRBJ2-1, with 9 positions matching TRBD2. Germline CDR1 SGHRS, CDR2 YFSETQ. The length of the CDR3 is 15 residues. J lost 7 bases, V lost 0 bases, and 5 bases had no gene match. In nucleotides, the CDR3 is TGCGCCAGCAGCTTGGTTGGACTAGCGTTAAATGAGCAGTTCTTC. Translating it yields CASSLVGLALNEQFF. Variable domain in full (rest from reference TRBV5-1 and TRBJ2-1): KAGVTQTPRYLIKTRGQQVTLSCSPISGHRSVSWYQQTPGQGLQFLFEYFSETQRNKGNFPGRFSGRQFSNSRSEMNVSTLELGDSALYLCASSLVGLALNEQFFGPGTRLTVL.

The CDR3 spells CSARDKTGENEKLFF. The CDR3 nucleotides read TGCAGTGCTAGAGACAAGACAGGGGAAAATGAAAAACTGTTTTTT. V gene TRBV20-1 combines with J gene TRBJ1-4; TRBD1 aligns across 8 bases. V shed 0 bases, J shed 5 bases, and the junction held 5 bases outside the gene matches. The CDR3 is 15 amino acids. In germline, CDR1 is DFQATT, CDR2 SNEGSKA (reference sequence).

This clonotype occurred many times. The chain uses TRBV5-1 and TRBJ2-1; 9 nucleotides align to TRBD2. Germline CDR1 and CDR2: SGHRS and YFSETQ. This CDR3 is 15 amino acids long. V lost 3 bases, J lost 4 bases, and 5 bases stayed unmatched. This CDR3 is CASSSTSGRYNEQFF. CDR3 bases: TGCGCCAGCAGCTCGACGAGCGGGAGGTACAATGAGCAGTTCTTC.

This sequence joins TRBV15 and TRBJ2-5; 7 nucleotides line up with TRBD1. The V and J ends lost 1 base and 4 bases, in that order; junction bases with no gene match: 3. The CDR3 covers 14 residues. The germline V gene encodes CDR1 LNHNV and CDR2 YYDKDF (reference sequence). The CDR3 protein is CATSRATGLETQYF. In nucleotides, the CDR3 is TGTGCCACCAGCAGAGCGACAGGGCTAGAGACCCAGTACTTC.

This clonotype showed up many times. The genes are TRBV2 and TRBJ1-1, with D possibly TRBD1 on 6 matching bases. CDR3 length: 15 amino acids. V lost 2 bases to trimming and J lost 4 bases, with 14 bases between them. CDR1 and CDR2 (germline): SNHLY, FYNNEI. The CDR3: CASSEIRGGFTEAFF. The CDR3 DNA sequence: TGTGCCAGCAGTGAAATTAGGGGGGGCTTCACTGAAGCTTTCTTT.

This sequence joins TRBV11-2 and TRBJ2-1, with 9 positions matching TRBD2. Trimming took 5 bases from V and 6 from J; bases not matched to a gene: 8. The germline CDR1 and CDR2 sequences are SGHAT and FQNNGV. The CDR3 runs 15 residues. The DNA of the CDR3 is TGTGCCAGCAGCCCCCTGCGCGGGGGGGGCAATGAGCAGTTCTTC. This sequence encodes CASSPLRGGGNEQFF.

The chain has TRBV7-9 and TRBJ1-6; the D gene is possibly TRBD1 (5 bases). The germline CDR1 and CDR2 sequences are SEHNR and FQNEAQ (reference sequence). This CDR3 spans 14 amino acids. Trimming took 5 bases from V and 7 from J, leaving 12 bases between them. DNA of the CDR3: TGTGCCAGCAGCAGCTCCGGGGGAAATTCACCCCTCCACTTT. Its translation: CASSSSGGNSPLHF.

A note on this clonotype: Here the CDR3 omits its conserved ending phenylalanine or tryptophan, so a read error is the likely source. This sequence joins TRBV27 and TRBJ1-1, with D perhaps matching TRBD1 (5 bases). The CDR3 runs 15 residues. Germline loops: CDR1 MNHEY, CDR2 SMNVEV (reference sequence). Deletions cut 4 bases from V and 3 bases from J, with 15 bases between. The CDR3 here is CASSWGGARDTEAFL. The CDR3 coding sequence is TGTGCCAGCAGTTGGGGTGGGGCGCGGGACACTGAAGCTTTCCTT.

For this clonotype: The junction departs from germline at one end; a sequencing error may be responsible. The genes are TRBV7-2 and TRBJ2-7; the D gene is possibly TRBD2 (5 bases). Germline CDR1 is SGHTA and CDR2 is FQGNSA. The CDR3 covers 14 residues. The CDR3 DNA reads TGTGCCGGCAGCCGCCGGGGTACTTCCTACGAGCAGTACTTC. Translated, it gives CAGSRRGTSYEQYF.

This clonotype was detected once. This chain connects TRBV5-4 to TRBJ1-2, with a weak D call TRBD1 (6 bases). V was cut by 1 base and J by 6 bases, with 22 bases left in between. The CDR3 has 17 amino acids. The germline CDR1 and CDR2 sequences are SGHNT and YYREEE (reference sequence). The CDR3 reads CASSLLLRDTKRDGYTF. The DNA of the CDR3 is TGTGCCAGCAGCTTGCTACTCCGGGACACCAAACGGGATGGCTACACCTTC.

V is TRBV12-3 or TRBV12-4 and J is TRBJ2-1; no firm D call. V lost 8 bases, J lost 1 base, and 12 bases lay in between. The CDR3 extends over 14 amino acids. The CDR3 sequence is CASSKRVSYNEQFF. The DNA of the CDR3 is TGTGCCAGCTCCAAAAGGGTGTCCTACAATGAGCAGTTCTTC.

This chain joins TRBV20-1 and TRBJ2-2; TRBD1 aligns across 7 bases. The germline V gene encodes CDR1 DFQATT and CDR2 SNEGSKA (reference sequence). Trimming cost V 4 bases and J 2 bases; bases outside gene matches: 4. This CDR3 region has 14 residues. CDR3 protein: CSATTGLNTGELFF. DNA of the CDR3: TGCAGTGCTACGACAGGGCTTAACACCGGGGAGCTGTTTTTT.

Only a few counts were recorded for this clonotype. The chain recombines TRBV4-1 with TRBJ2-1; TRBD2 aligns across 9 bases. This CDR3 is built from 17 residues. Germline CDR1 reads MGHRA; CDR2 reads YSYEKL. V was pared by 0 bases and J by 6 bases, with 9 bases of the junction left unmatched. The CDR3 spells CASSQDRAGGPVNEQFF. The CDR3 bases are TGCGCCAGCAGCCAAGATCGGGCGGGGGGGCCAGTCAATGAGCAGTTCTTC.

Many counts were recorded for this clonotype. The chain is built from TRBV7-6 and TRBJ2-7, with D possibly matching TRBD1 (6 bases). V gave up 5 bases and J gave up 9 bases, with 11 bases separating them. Germline V lookup: CDR1 SGHVS, CDR2 FNYEAQ. This CDR3 has 11 amino acids. The CDR3 protein is CASSAGTRQYF. CDR3 coding DNA: TGTGCCAGCAGCGCCGGGACAAGGCAGTACTTC.

Of note for this clonotype: Sequence at one end of the junction differs from germline and may be a read error. The rearrangement joins TRBV10-3 to TRBJ2-3; 14 bases are shared with TRBD2. The CDR3 covers 17 residues. Germline CDR1 ENHRY, CDR2 SYGVKD. CDR3 sequence (DNA): TGTGCCAGCAGTCCCGGACTAGCGGGAGGCCGGGAAGATACGCAGTATTTT. This codes for CASSPGLAGGREDTQYF.

The rearrangement joins TRBV7-9 to TRBJ1-5; D possibly corresponds to TRBD1 (5 bases). CDR1 is SEHNR and CDR2 is FQNEAQ in the germline V gene (reference sequence). This CDR3 has 16 residues. Trimming left V 4 bases short and J 3 bases short, with 16 bases between. CDR3 bases: TGTGCCAGCAGCTCTATAAGAAGGGGCTCCAATCAGCCCCAGCATTTT. Translation gives CASSSIRRGSNQPQHF. Complete variable domain (other parts from reference TRBV7-9 and TRBJ1-5): DTGVSQNPRHKITKRGQNVTFRCDPISEHNRLYWYRQTLGQGPEFLTYFQNEAQLEKSRLLSDRFSAERPKGSFSTLEIQRTEQGDSAMYLCASSSIRRGSNQPQHFGDGTRLSIL.

V and J are TRBV19 and TRBJ1-1; D is uncertain. This CDR3 contains 13 residues. With 5 bases removed from V and 0 bases from J, the gap between germline ends came to 7 bases. CDR1 and CDR2 from the germline V gene are LNHDA and SQIVND (reference sequence). In DNA, the CDR3 is TGTGCCAGTAGTCCGGACGTGAACACTGAAGCTTTCTTT. Residues: CASSPDVNTEAFF.

This clonotype was observed many times. This chain links TRBV2 with TRBJ2-2; 7 nucleotides line up with TRBD1. Germline V gene data show CDR1 as SNHLY and CDR2 as FYNNEI. The CDR3 is 13 residues long. CDR3 DNA: TGTGCGGGGACAGAGAAGAACACCGGGGAGCTGTTTTTT. It encodes CAGTEKNTGELFF.

This chain connects TRBV9 to TRBJ2-6; D not resolved. CDR1 is SGDLS and CDR2 is YYNGEE in the germline V gene. The V end lost 3 bases, the J end lost 4 bases, and 5 bases lay between the germline ends. This CDR3 contains 13 residues. CDR3 DNA sequence: TGTGCCAGCAGCGAAACGGGGGCCAACGTCCTGACTTTC. Translation: CASSETGANVLTF.

This chain joins TRBV6-1 and TRBJ1-1; D gene uncertain. CDR1 is MNHNS and CDR2 is SASEGT in the germline V gene. The germline V and J ends were trimmed by 7 bases and 5 bases, with 20 bases remaining between them. The CDR3 totals 15 residues. In nucleotides, the CDR3 is TGTGCCAGCATCTTAAGCGTGGGTTTGAGAACTGAAGCTTTCTTT. Residues: CASILSVGLRTEAFF.

This clonotype was observed many times. The genes are TRBV7-9 and TRBJ2-7, with D perhaps being TRBD1 or TRBD2 (5 bases each). This CDR3 has 15 amino acids. Trimming removed 6 bases from V and 5 bases from J, with 20 bases in between. Germline lookup yields CDR1 SEHNR and CDR2 FQNEAQ (reference sequence). The CDR3 is CASSRSEGRSDEQYF. The CDR3 DNA sequence: TGTGCCAGCAGTCGGAGTGAGGGGAGATCGGACGAGCAGTACTTC.

This clonotype occurred many times. The chain couples TRBV19 to TRBJ2-7, with 11 bases that match TRBD2. The CDR3 runs 16 residues. CDR1 and CDR2 (germline): LNHDA, SQIVND (reference sequence). Trimming removed 4 bases from V and 2 bases from J; junction bases left unmatched: 7. The CDR3 sequence is CASSRTSGGDTYEQYF. For the CDR3, the DNA is TGTGCCAGTAGTAGAACTAGCGGGGGCGACACCTACGAGCAGTACTTC.